The sequence of this T cell receptor (beta chain) was determined in a study of identical twins. One entry per CDR3 protein results from TCRdb running MiXCR on the 5' RACE reads. The sample consists of around 530,000 distinct CDR3 sequences, about 15% of them appearing once. The CDR3 is 16 amino acids. In germline, CDR1 is LGHDT, CDR2 YNNKEL (reference sequence). Germline trimming cut 1 base from V and 5 bases from J; bases unmatched to any gene: 10. Separately, the same data were catalogued under a study of yellow fever vaccine responses in identical twins.

The chain employs TRBV3-1 and TRBJ2-5; 7 bases match TRBD1. The clonotype originates from a woman between 18 and 29 years old in good health. The source material was CD4+ T cells sorted from blood. The CDR3 nucleotides are TGTGCCAGCAGCCAAGGGTTCATGGGACAGAGGGAGACCCAGTACTTC. Its translation: CASSQGFMGQRETQYF.